The 31 T cell receptor beta chains in this list originate from one sample, sequenced in a study of CDR3 diversity in severe acne (dated by TCRdb to the late 2010s). Libraries were made using PCR. The sequencer was an Illumina HiSeq 2000. TCRdb ran its own pipeline on the public reads, namely fastp trimming at Q25 and MiXCR clone calling, and kept in-frame beta chains. For every CDR3 protein sequence, its rows merge into one entry that carries the most common genes and DNA. Across this sample there are under 100,000 distinct CDR3 sequences, with around half seen only once. Of the sample, around 10% falls within the top ten clones. The sample was blood. The receptors stem from a male donor in good health, serving as a control.

Here the CDR3 DNA reads TGTGCCAGCAGTCCCCTAAAGGGTGGGACCCTCCACTTT. Protein product: CASSPLKGGTLHF. This chain connects TRBV28 to TRBJ1-6, with unresolved D. V was clipped by 5 bases and J by 14 bases, with 16 bases between them. CDR1 and CDR2 (germline): MDHEN, SYDVKM. The CDR3 runs 13 residues.

The J gene is TRBJ1-2, the V gene TRBV24-1; 8 nucleotides align to TRBD1. Trimming took 4 bases from V and 6 from J; bases not matched to a gene: 9. Germline CDR1 reads KGHDR; CDR2 reads SFDVKD. The CDR3 is 15 amino acids. The CDR3, as DNA: TGTGCCACCAGTGACCAGGACAGGGAGGCAAATGGCTACACCTTC. Translated: CATSDQDREANGYTF.

Note on this clonotype: This may come from a read error, since a much larger clone is one base off. This sequence joins TRBV2 and TRBJ1-2, with D tentatively TRBD1 (5 bases). CDR1 SNHLY and CDR2 FYNNEI come from the germline V gene. The CDR3 covers 14 residues. The ends were cut back, 4 bases at V and 0 bases at J, with 9 bases in the middle. As DNA, the CDR3 is TGTGCCAGCAGTGGAACAGGAACTAACTATGGCTACACCTTC. Residues: CASSGTGTNYGYTF.

The CDR3 reads CASSHPGTGVYEQYF. The CDR3 region has the DNA TGTGCCAGCAGCCATCCCGGGACAGGGGTCTACGAGCAGTACTTC. The rearrangement uses TRBV7-2 and TRBJ2-7, with 10 bases lining up with TRBD1. The germline gives CDR1 SGHTA, CDR2 FQGNSA. This CDR3 is 15 amino acids long. V lost 5 bases to trimming and J lost 3 bases; unmatched junction nucleotides: 7.

Only one count was recorded for this clonotype. The chain employs TRBV10-3 and TRBJ2-5; D call uncertain. V was pared by 6 bases and J by 0 bases, with 14 bases between. The CDR3 is made up of 15 amino acids. CDR1 is ENHRY, CDR2 SYGVKD, per germline. Here the CDR3 DNA reads TGTGCCATCAGCGTTGACGAGGCCTACCAAGAGACCCAGTACTTC. Its protein product is CAISVDEAYQETQYF.

In regard to this clonotype: One end of the junction does not line up with germline, which may come from a read error. The chain recombines TRBV28 with TRBJ2-2, with D possibly being TRBD2 (6 bases). This CDR3 has 14 residues. Germline CDR1 reads MDHEN; CDR2 reads SYDVKM. CDR3 DNA sequence: TGTGCCAGTTCCCGGACTACCTACACCGGGGGGCTGTTTTTT. This translates into CASSRTTYTGGLFF.

This chain connects TRBV2 to TRBJ2-7, with D possibly matching TRBD1 (6 bases). The CDR3 loop spans 13 amino acids. The V end lost 6 bases, the J end lost 7 bases, and 16 bases lay between the germline ends. The V gene's germline CDR1 is SNHLY and CDR2 FYNNEI. The CDR3: CASRQGSYNEQYF. As DNA, the CDR3 is TGTGCCAGCAGACAGGGCTCCTACAATGAGCAGTACTTC.

V and J are TRBV4-1 and TRBJ2-7, with 8 bases matching TRBD2. Germline V gene sequence: CDR1 MGHRA, CDR2 YSYEKL. The CDR3 totals 17 residues. V shed 3 bases, J shed 2 bases, and the junction held 12 bases outside the gene matches. The CDR3 DNA follows: TGCGCCAGCAGCCACCAACAGCGGGGCGGGGGGACCTACGAGCAGTACTTC. Translating it yields CASSHQQRGGGTYEQYF.

This clonotype has a handful of counts. This chain joins TRBV11-2 and TRBJ1-2; D is undetermined. There are 13 residues in the CDR3. Between the trimmed V and J ends, which lost 3 bases and 0 bases, there was a span of 5 bases. CDR1 SGHAT and CDR2 FQNNGV come from the germline V gene. The CDR3 sequence is CASSFETNYGYTF. The DNA of the CDR3 is TGTGCCAGCAGCTTCGAGACTAACTATGGCTACACCTTC.

The chain couples TRBV28 to TRBJ2-7; possible D gene TRBD2, 6 bases. CDR1 and CDR2 from the germline V gene are MDHEN and SYDVKM. The CDR3 runs 13 residues. With 6 bases removed from V and 6 bases from J, the gap between germline ends came to 15 bases. CDR3 amino acids: CASRRGGYGEQYF. The CDR3 bases are TGTGCCAGCAGACGGGGAGGCTATGGCGAGCAGTACTTC.

V and J are TRBV20-1 and TRBJ1-5; D not certain. This CDR3 has 14 residues. CDR1 DFQATT and CDR2 SNEGSKA come from the germline V gene (reference sequence). Trimming removed 6 bases at V and 3 bases at J, with 15 bases between. CDR3 in DNA: TGCAGTGCCCGACCCGACGGAAACAATCAGCCCCAGCATTTT. This encodes CSARPDGNNQPQHF.

In its sample, this clonotype was seen many times. The chain uses TRBV20-1 and TRBJ1-2; D gene ambiguous. CDR1 and CDR2 (germline): DFQATT, SNEGSKA (reference sequence). Trimming removed 2 bases from V and 8 bases from J, with 15 bases in between. The CDR3 has 13 amino acids. The CDR3 bases are TGCAGTGCTAGATGGGCCTGGGAGAACGGCTACACCTTC. It codes for CSARWAWENGYTF.

The chain recombines TRBV20-1 with TRBJ2-7; a weak D match, TRBD2 (6 bases). The CDR3 loop spans 14 amino acids. CDR1 DFQATT and CDR2 SNEGSKA come from the germline V gene (reference sequence). V lost 3 bases and J lost 2, with 14 bases in between. The chain's CDR3 is CSARGGSGTYEQYF. CDR3 bases: TGCAGTGCTAGGGGGGGAAGCGGTACCTACGAGCAGTACTTC.

This clonotype was picked up many times. This chain connects TRBV5-6 to TRBJ2-1; possible D gene TRBD2, 5 bases. Germline CDR1 is SGHDT and CDR2 is YYEEEE. Trimming removed 4 bases from V and 11 bases from J, with 13 bases in between. The CDR3 runs 12 residues. CDR3 loop: CASSLGERQQFF. CDR3 coding DNA: TGTGCCAGCAGCCTCGGGGAGCGGCAGCAGTTCTTC.

V is TRBV19 and J is TRBJ2-2; D is unclear. The V gene lost 5 bases and the J gene lost 6 bases, with 4 bases spanning the gap. Germline V CDR1 and CDR2: LNHDA, SQIVND (reference sequence). CDR3 length: 11 amino acids. The CDR3 bases are TGTGCCAGTAGTGAGTCCGGGGAGCTGTTTTTT. This sequence encodes CASSESGELFF.

The rearrangement uses TRBV5-1 and TRBJ2-1, with TRBD2 matching 11 bases. The CDR3 is made up of 15 amino acids. The V and J ends lost 3 bases and 8 bases, in that order; junction bases with no gene match: 7. Germline V gene sequence: CDR1 SGHRS, CDR2 YFSETQ. As DNA, the CDR3 is TGCGCCAGCAGCTATACTAGCGGGGGTAAGGATGAGCAGTTCTTC. As protein: CASSYTSGGKDEQFF. Full variable domain (rest looked up from reference TRBV5-1 and TRBJ2-1): KAGVTQTPRYLIKTRGQQVTLSCSPISGHRSVSWYQQTPGQGLQFLFEYFSETQRNKGNFPGRFSGRQFSNSRSEMNVSTLELGDSALYLCASSYTSGGKDEQFFGPGTRLTVL.

Comment on this clonotype: A read error is likely, as this CDR3 ends without the conserved phenylalanine or tryptophan. V usage is TRBV9 and J usage is TRBJ2-2; no reliable D call. V lost 0 bases and J lost 7, with 4 bases in between. This CDR3 spans 12 amino acids. Per germline, CDR1 SGDLS and CDR2 YYNGEE. CDR3 region: CASSVGGGELFL. The CDR3 bases are TGTGCCAGCAGCGTAGGGGGCGGGGAGCTGTTTCTT.

Regarding this clonotype: Here the CDR3 omits its conserved ending phenylalanine or tryptophan, so a read error is the likely source. Because the CDR3's place on the DNA is in doubt, the DNA is left out and the CDR3 is given as listed by TCRdb. J is TRBJ1-1 and V is TRBV20-1. Germline CDR1 reads DFQATT; CDR2 reads SNEGSKA (reference sequence). The CDR3 length is 10 residues, termini included. CDR3 region: CSATQEGLNY.

The rearrangement links TRBV11-3 to TRBJ1-5; D ambiguous. The CDR3 loop spans 16 amino acids. The germline V gene has CDR1 SGHNT and CDR2 YENEEA. Between the trimmed V and J ends, which lost 5 bases and 4 bases, there was a span of 18 bases. This CDR3 is CASSLEIRVFNQPQHF. DNA of the CDR3: TGTGCCAGCAGCCTCGAAATAAGGGTGTTTAATCAGCCCCAGCATTTT.

CDR3 in DNA: TGTGCCAGCAGCCCAGGGGGCTCTAGCAATCAGCCCCAGCATTTT. Translation gives CASSPGGSSNQPQHF. The chain joins TRBV11-2 to TRBJ1-5, with 8 bases matching TRBD1. The V segment lost 5 bases and the J segment 0 bases; nucleotides outside the gene matches: 3. Germline lookup yields CDR1 SGHAT and CDR2 FQNNGV. The CDR3 has 15 residues.

The J gene is TRBJ2-5, the V gene TRBV20-1; 8 bases match TRBD2. Trimming at V came to 5 bases and at J to 2 bases, leaving 10 bases not matched to a gene. Germline V CDR1 and CDR2: DFQATT, SNEGSKA (reference sequence). This CDR3 contains 15 residues. Written as DNA, the CDR3 is TGCAGTGCTCAGAGGGGGACTAGTCAGCAAGAGACCCAGTACTTC. As protein: CSAQRGTSQQETQYF.

V gene TRBV7-9 combines with J gene TRBJ1-1; D call uncertain. Per the germline V gene, CDR1 is SEHNR and CDR2 is FQNEAQ (reference sequence). V lost 3 bases and J 4 bases, leaving 9 bases between the germline ends. This CDR3 has 13 residues. The CDR3 reads CASSLGSSTEAFF. CDR3 DNA sequence: TGTGCCAGCAGCTTGGGTAGTTCCACTGAAGCTTTCTTT. Drawing the rest from reference TRBV7-9 and TRBJ1-1, the complete variable domain is DTGVSQNPRHKITKRGQNVTFRCDPISEHNRLYWYRQTLGQGPEFLTYFQNEAQLEKSRLLSDRFSAERPKGSFSTLEIQRTEQGDSAMYLCASSLGSSTEAFFGQGTRLTVV.

The table lists this clonotype with a count of one. The chain is built from TRBV12-3 or TRBV12-4 and TRBJ2-5, with 7 bases matching TRBD1. This CDR3 has 14 residues. Trimming at V came to 6 bases and at J to 2 bases, leaving 6 bases not matched to a gene. This chain's CDR3 is CASSRGQVQETQYF. CDR3 coding DNA: TGTGCCAGCAGCCGCGGACAGGTACAAGAGACCCAGTACTTC.

The CDR3 DNA follows: TGTGCCACCCGCAACCGACGGGACAGGGGCGATGAACGAACCGGAATCCCCGAGCAGTACTTC. Translation gives CATRNRRDRGDERTGIPEQYF. The chain combines TRBV24-1 with TRBJ2-7; TRBD1 matches 10 bases. Germline V gene data show CDR1 as KGHDR and CDR2 as SFDVKD. Unmatched junction bases numbered 31, after V lost 9 bases and J lost 6 bases. This CDR3 is built from 21 residues.

A few counts support this clonotype. The CDR3 region is CASSAQGTEAFF. The CDR3 DNA follows: TGTGCCAGCAGTGCTCAGGGAACTGAAGCTTTCTTT. The chain carries TRBV25-1 and TRBJ1-1; D may be TRBD1 (5 bases). V gave up 4 bases and J gave up 5 bases, with 8 bases separating them. Germline V gene lookup returns CDR1 MGHDK and CDR2 SYGVNS. The CDR3 length is 12 residues.

This clonotype was seen a few times. The chain carries TRBV6-4 and TRBJ2-3, with 12 bases matching TRBD2. V dropped 0 bases and J dropped 11; count of bases not matched to a gene: 6. Germline lookup yields CDR1 MRHNA and CDR2 SNTAGT. The CDR3 is 15 residues long. CDR3 sequence reads: CASSDSTSGSNEQYF. The CDR3, as DNA: TGTGCCAGCAGTGACTCGACTAGCGGGAGCAATGAGCAGTATTTT.

The chain joins TRBV5-6 to TRBJ1-6, with D perhaps matching TRBD1 (6 bases). With 3 bases removed from V and 3 bases from J, the gap between germline ends came to 10 bases. Germline V gene sequence: CDR1 SGHDT, CDR2 YYEEEE. CDR3 size: 15 residues. In DNA form, the CDR3 reads TGTGCCAGCAGCTCTCAGGGACACTATAATTCACCCCTCCACTTT. Protein product: CASSSQGHYNSPLHF.

The table lists this clonotype with many counts. This chain joins TRBV7-8 and TRBJ2-5; a weak D match, TRBD1 (7 bases). The V gene lost 5 bases and the J gene lost 7 bases, with 14 bases spanning the gap. Per germline, CDR1 SGHVS and CDR2 FQNEAQ. The CDR3 extends over 13 amino acids. The CDR3 loop reads CASSEGQGGTQYF. CDR3 DNA sequence: TGTGCCAGCAGCGAAGGGCAGGGGGGGACCCAGTACTTC.

The chain links TRBV7-2 to TRBJ1-5, with 7 bases matching TRBD1. The CDR3 totals 12 residues. Germline CDR1 and CDR2: SGHTA and FQGNSA. The V gene end was trimmed by 9 bases and the J gene end by 2 bases; junction bases not matched to a gene: 1. CDR3 in amino acids: CASGTGNQPQHF. In DNA, the CDR3 is TGTGCCAGTGGGACAGGCAATCAGCCCCAGCATTTT.

With respect to this clonotype: One end of the junction fails to match germline, which may point to a read error. The chain uses TRBV5-1 and TRBJ2-3; D may be TRBD2 (6 bases). The germline V gene has CDR1 SGHRS and CDR2 YFSETQ. There are 15 residues in the CDR3. The CDR3: CTSSWDSASTDTQYF. The CDR3, as DNA: TGCACCAGCAGCTGGGACTCTGCTAGCACAGATACGCAGTATTTT.

The chain uses TRBV7-9 and TRBJ2-5; no reliable D call. The CDR3 has 13 amino acids. Germline V lookup: CDR1 SEHNR, CDR2 FQNEAQ (reference sequence). Trimming took 0 bases from V and 5 from J, leaving 7 bases between them. For the CDR3, the DNA is TGTGCCAGCAGCTTAGCACTTCCGGAGACCCAGTACTTC. As protein: CASSLALPETQYF. Full variable domain (outside the CDR3, taken from reference TRBV7-9 and TRBJ2-5): DTGVSQNPRHKITKRGQNVTFRCDPISEHNRLYWYRQTLGQGPEFLTYFQNEAQLEKSRLLSDRFSAERPKGSFSTLEIQRTEQGDSAMYLCASSLALPETQYFGPGTRLLVL.